This T cell receptor beta chain came from a study of T-cell memory formation after mild COVID-19. Broader study findings: Cross-reactive memory apparently joined, as some responding clones appeared in pre-infection memory.

This CDR3 is built from 14 residues. V was clipped by 6 bases and J by 6 bases, with 17 bases between them. Germline-derived CDR1 and CDR2 are DFQATT and SNEGSKA (reference sequence). TCRdb itself ran the 5' RACE reads through MiXCR, one entry per CDR3 protein. The table has around 160,000 distinct CDR3 sequences, 11% seen once. This clonotype was observed a few times. The antigen remains undetermined. The source of this sequence is a man aged 18 to 30 who had mild COVID-19 (a few samples of this study predate the infection). Cell type and time point are not known. Sequencing was performed on PBMCs or a T cell subset sorted from them (not recorded which). The V gene is TRBV20-1, the J gene TRBJ1-4; D ambiguous. The CDR3 spells CSAPPRSRDEKLFF. The CDR3 region has the DNA TGCAGTGCCCCCCCGCGGTCGAGAGATGAAAAACTGTTTTTT.